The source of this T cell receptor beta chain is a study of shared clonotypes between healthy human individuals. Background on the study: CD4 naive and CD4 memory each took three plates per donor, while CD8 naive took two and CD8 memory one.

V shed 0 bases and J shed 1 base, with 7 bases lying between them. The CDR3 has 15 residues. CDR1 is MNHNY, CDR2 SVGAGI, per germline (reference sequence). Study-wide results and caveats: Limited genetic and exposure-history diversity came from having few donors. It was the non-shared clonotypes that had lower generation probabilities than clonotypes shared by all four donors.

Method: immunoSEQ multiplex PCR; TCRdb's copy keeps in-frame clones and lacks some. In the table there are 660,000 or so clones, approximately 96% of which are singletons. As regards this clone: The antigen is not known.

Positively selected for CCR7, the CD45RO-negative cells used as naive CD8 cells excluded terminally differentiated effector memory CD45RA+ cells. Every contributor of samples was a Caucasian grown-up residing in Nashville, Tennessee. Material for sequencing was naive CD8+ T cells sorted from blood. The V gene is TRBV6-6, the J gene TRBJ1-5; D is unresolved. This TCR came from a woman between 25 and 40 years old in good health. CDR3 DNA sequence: TGTGCCAGCAGTTACTCGTCGAGCAGCAATCAGCCCCAGCATTTT. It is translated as CASSYSSSSNQPQHF.